The T cell receptor beta chain described here comes from a study of T cell responses to AZD1222 COVID-19 vaccine. Regarding this clone: Its antigen is currently unknown.

Generated by immunoSEQ multiplex PCR, the TCRdb table keeps only in-frame clones and is missing some. In the table there are roughly 110,000 clones, about four fifths of which are singletons. Points from the study as a whole: The study reported that nearly half of spike-specific TCRs target unmutated variant regions.

The CDR3 runs 16 residues. Germline assignment: CDR1 MNHEY and CDR2 SMNVEV (reference sequence). Trimming at V came to 6 bases and at J to 8 bases, leaving 15 bases not matched to a gene. This clonotype was sampled from an adult in good health. The sequencing used peripheral blood, collected on day 0 of AZD1222 vaccination. This rearrangement joins TRBV27 to TRBJ2-1; 8 nucleotides line up with TRBD2. The CDR3 nucleotides read TGTGCCAGCAGCCGGAACCCCTTAGCGGGGCGGGATGAGCAGTTCTTC. This encodes CASSRNPLAGRDEQFF.